The clone carrying this T cell receptor (beta chain) was seen more than once but under ten times. Its target is not known. The data stem from a study of blood T cells in healthy people across ages. Notes on the study in general: Expanded clonotype shifts may have been confounded, as the donors had an unknown CMV status.

Germline trimming cut 6 bases from V and 11 bases from J; bases unmatched to any gene: 10. The CDR3 is 14 residues long. CDR1 and CDR2 from the germline V gene are MNHEY and SVGEGT. For the second PCR, which ran for roughly 7 to 11 cycles, a sample-barcoded 5' primer and a J-beta primer mix were used. TCRdb re-analysed the 5' RACE reads in MiXCR, keeping a single row per CDR3 protein. Of over 1,500,000 distinct CDR3 sequences listed, more than 35% are singletons. Sequencing used blood. V is TRBV6-2 or TRBV6-3 and J is TRBJ2-5, with 12 nucleotides matching TRBD2. The TCR sequence derives from a human donor in good health. CDR3 coding DNA: TGTGCCAGCAGCCCGCGGACTAGCGGGGCCAAGCAGTACTTC. Its translation: CASSPRTSGAKQYF.